The rows below give T cell receptor beta chains drawn from one sample of a study of regulatory T cells in long-lasting Graves disease. TCRdb re-called the multiplex PCR reads with MiXCR, one entry per CDR3 protein. The sample includes roughly 360,000 distinct CDR3 sequences, approximately 12% of them seen just once. The data were also submitted as part of a second study, on T cells in Graves' hyperthyroidism and ophthalmopathy.

Here the sequenced sample was peripheral blood mononuclear cells (PBMCs), taken at new diagnosis, from a patient treated with antithyroid drugs. All receptors come from a woman in her late teens or twenties with Graves disease. CDR3s include the opening cysteine and the closing phenylalanine or tryptophan. A D gene is named only where the DNA matches it firmly. Expanded clones are given a class, and other clones once, few, many or no size at all.

D | size | J | V | DNA | CDR3
- | many | TRBJ2-2 | TRBV10-3 | TGTGCCATAGGCGAGGGAAGGAACACCGGGGAGCTGTTTTTT | CAIGEGRNTGELFF
- | - | TRBJ1-1 | TRBV28 | TGTGCCAGCAGTTTCGGGCTTTACCGCGCCATGAACACTGAAGCTTTCTTT | CASSFGLYRAMNTEAFF
- | few | TRBJ1-5 | TRBV30 | TGTGCCTGGGGTGGACAGACCGTCCAGCCCCAGCATTTT | CAWGGQTVQPQHF
- | few | TRBJ1-2 | TRBV2 | TGTGCCGGGGGTGGGCGAAGCCGTGAGAATTATGGCTACACCTTC | CAGGGRSRENYGYTF
TRBD2 | - | TRBJ2-1 | TRBV6-1 | TGTGCCAGCAGTTCACCGGGACTAGCGGGAAACCTAGTTAGGGTCAATGAGCAGTTCTTC | CASSSPGLAGNLVRVNEQFF
- | many | TRBJ1-5 | TRBV28 | TGTGCCAGCAGTTCCTGGGCGCGGACTCAGCCCCAGCATTTT | CASSSWARTQPQHF
- | - | TRBJ2-3 | TRBV12-3/TRBV12-4 | TGTGCCAGCAGTTTTGGACTTTTCACAGATACGCAGTATTTT | CASSFGLFTDTQYF
TRBD2 | - | TRBJ2-3 | TRBV9 | TGTGCCAGCACTCTTACAGCGGGGGGGCCTACAGATACGCAGTATTTT | CASTLTAGGPTDTQYF
- | few | TRBJ2-2 | TRBV6-2/TRBV6-3 | TGTGCCAGCAGTTTCGGGGGCCACGGGGAGCTGTTTTTT | CASSFGGHGELFF
TRBD1 | - | TRBJ1-5 | TRBV6-2/TRBV6-3 | TGTGCCAGCAGTTATCTTGGGACAGGGAGCTACCCCCCAGCTAAGGCCCAGCATTTT | CASSYLGTGSYPPAKAQHF
TRBD1 | - | TRBJ2-5 | TRBV6-5 | TGTGCCAGCAGTTACCCGGGACAGACGCAAGAGACCCAGTACTTC | CASSYPGQTQETQYF
- | many | TRBJ2-2 | TRBV29-1 | TGCAGCGTGCTGGACAAAAACACCGGGGAGCTGTTTTTT | CSVLDKNTGELFF
- | - | TRBJ2-2 | TRBV10-3 | TGTGCCAGCAGGAAGAATCTCATCACCGGGGAGCTGTTTTTT | CASRKNLITGELFF
TRBD2 | many | TRBJ2-1 | TRBV13 | TGTGCCAGCAGCCCGTCGGGAGGGGGGAGGCACAATGAGCAGTTCTTC | CASSPSGGGRHNEQFF
TRBD1 | many | TRBJ2-5 | TRBV28 | TGTGCCAGCAGTTTACCCAGGCAGGGGGACGAGACCCAGTACTTC | CASSLPRQGDETQYF
- | many | TRBJ2-1 | TRBV28 | TGTGCCAGCAGTTTAAGGGGTCCATACAATGAGCAGTTCTTC | CASSLRGPYNEQFF